A single sample gave rise to the 20 T cell receptor beta chains below, sequenced in a study of blood T cell repertoires in COVID-19 (TCRdb year 2020). Library preparation was by the immunoSEQ multiplex PCR assay. The immuneACCESS repertoire file appears here via TCRdb, limited to in-frame rearrangements. These files lack a portion of the clones; in checked studies, under half of the deficit traces to unresolved V genes, and the cause of the others is not known. Across this sample there are some 350,000 clones, with approximately 89% seen only once. The top ten hold about 5% of the sample. Sample: PBMCs or T cells enriched from blood (not recorded which). The receptors originated from a man under 40 who had recovered from COVID-19.

This CDR3 is CAWRTGFIETQYF. The CDR3 region has the DNA TGTGCCTGGCGGACAGGTTTTATCGAGACCCAGTACTTC. The chain is built from TRBV30 and TRBJ2-5; TRBD1 aligns across 7 bases. Per germline, CDR1 GTSNPN and CDR2 SVGIG (reference sequence). The J segment lost 5 bases and the V segment lost 5 bases, leaving 8 bases of the junction unmatched. This CDR3 has 13 residues.

This clone was counted a few times. J is TRBJ2-7 and V is TRBV9, with 11 bases that match TRBD1. Germline CDR1 SGDLS, CDR2 YYNGEE. This CDR3 region has 15 residues. The J segment lost 3 bases and the V segment lost 3 bases, leaving 5 bases of the junction unmatched. Written as DNA, the CDR3 is TGTGCCAGCAGCGCCGGGACAGGGGGGTACTACGAGCAGTACTTC. As protein: CASSAGTGGYYEQYF.

The chain has TRBV16 and TRBJ2-4; 8 nucleotides match TRBD1. The CDR3 sequence is 15 residues long. The germline gives CDR1 KGHSY, CDR2 FQNENV. Trimming removed 0 bases from V and 8 bases from J; junction bases left unmatched: 6. The CDR3 nucleotides are TGTGCCAGCAGCCAATCAACAGGGGGGTTGGACATTCAGTACTTC. Translation gives CASSQSTGGLDIQYF.

About this clone: Sequence at one end of the junction differs from germline and may be a read error. The chain recombines TRBV19 with TRBJ2-3, with 10 positions matching TRBD2. This CDR3 has 15 amino acids. Germline V gene lookup returns CDR1 LNHDA and CDR2 SQIVND (reference sequence). DNA of the CDR3: TGTGCCAATAGTATGGCAAGCGGGGGGGCAGATACGCAGTATTTT. This codes for CANSMASGGADTQYF.

In this sample, this clone turned up a few times. This chain joins TRBV5-6 and TRBJ1-6, with 8 positions matching TRBD1. Germline V gene lookup returns CDR1 SGHDT and CDR2 YYEEEE. The V segment lost 2 bases and the J segment 9 bases; nucleotides outside the gene matches: 13. CDR3 size: 17 residues. CDR3 sequence (DNA): TGTGCCAGCAGCTTAGCCCTGGACAGGGAAGAAGGTTCACCCCTCCACTTT. Translation gives CASSLALDREEGSPLHF.

This clone was seen a handful of times. The chain combines TRBV19 with TRBJ2-7; 8 bases match TRBD1. The V gene end was trimmed by 5 bases and the J gene end by 3 bases; junction bases not matched to a gene: 6. Germline-derived CDR1 and CDR2 are LNHDA and SQIVND (reference sequence). This CDR3 is built from 14 residues. CDR3 in DNA: TGTGCCAGTAGTGCCGGGACAGGCGACTACGAGCAGTACTTC. This gives the protein CASSAGTGDYEQYF.

The chain links TRBV7-9 to TRBJ1-3; D possibly corresponds to TRBD1 (6 bases). V was clipped by 0 bases and J by 4 bases, with 13 bases between them. CDR3 length: 16 residues. CDR1 and CDR2 from the germline V gene are SEHNR and FQNEAQ (reference sequence). The CDR3 DNA reads TGTGCCAGCAGCTTAGCCGGGACACACTCGGGAAACACCATATATTTT. Its translation is CASSLAGTHSGNTIYF.

The V and J genes are TRBV5-1 and TRBJ2-5; a possible D gene is TRBD2 (5 bases). There are 13 residues in the CDR3. V shed 3 bases and J shed 5 bases, with 11 bases lying between them. Looked up from germline, CDR1 is SGHRS and CDR2 is YFSETQ. The CDR3 coding sequence is TGCGCCAGCAGCTCCATCGGGGAGGAGACCCAGTACTTC. It codes for CASSSIGEETQYF. Full variable domain (outside the CDR3, taken from reference TRBV5-1 and TRBJ2-5): KAGVTQTPRYLIKTRGQQVTLSCSPISGHRSVSWYQQTPGQGLQFLFEYFSETQRNKGNFPGRFSGRQFSNSRSEMNVSTLELGDSALYLCASSSIGEETQYFGPGTRLLVL.

This chain connects TRBV5-1 to TRBJ2-7; 9 positions agree with TRBD1. The trim removed 5 bases at V and 5 bases at J, leaving 11 bases unmatched. The CDR3 covers 15 residues. Germline V gene data show CDR1 as SGHRS and CDR2 as YFSETQ. The CDR3 DNA sequence: TGCGCCAGCAGTCCCGGGGGGACAGGGAGCCACGAGCAGTACTTC. Translated: CASSPGGTGSHEQYF. Combining the CDR3 with reference TRBV5-1 and TRBJ2-7 gives the whole variable domain KAGVTQTPRYLIKTRGQQVTLSCSPISGHRSVSWYQQTPGQGLQFLFEYFSETQRNKGNFPGRFSGRQFSNSRSEMNVSTLELGDSALYLCASSPGGTGSHEQYFGPGTRLTVT.

This chain connects TRBV5-1 to TRBJ2-7; the match to TRBD1 covers 8 bases. Per germline, CDR1 SGHRS and CDR2 YFSETQ. J was trimmed by 5 bases and V by 2 bases; bases with no gene match: 6. The CDR3 runs to 14 residues. The CDR3 DNA reads as TGCGCCAGCAGCTTAAGGACAGGGAGGAACGAGCAGTACTTC. Translated, it gives CASSLRTGRNEQYF.

The V call is TRBV19, the J call TRBJ1-4, with D perhaps TRBD1 (5 bases). V lost 5 bases and J lost 3, with 10 bases in between. This CDR3 spans 14 amino acids. The V gene's germline CDR1 is LNHDA and CDR2 SQIVND (reference sequence). In DNA form, the CDR3 reads TGTGCCAGTAGTTCGCCAGGGTCTAATGAAAAACTGTTTTTT. Translation gives CASSSPGSNEKLFF.

V usage is TRBV19 and J usage is TRBJ1-3; tentatively, D is TRBD1 (6 bases). Germline CDR1 reads LNHDA; CDR2 reads SQIVND (reference sequence). This CDR3 contains 15 residues. With 4 bases removed from V and 2 bases from J, the gap between germline ends came to 12 bases. CDR3 sequence reads: CASSRDTSPGNTIYF. For the CDR3, the DNA is TGTGCCAGTAGTAGGGACACCAGCCCTGGAAACACCATATATTTT.

In DNA form, the CDR3 reads TGTGCCAGCAGTGAAGCAGGGGGCTTTGGGTACGAGCAGTACTTC. Translated: CASSEAGGFGYEQYF. This chain connects TRBV2 to TRBJ2-7; 7 nucleotides line up with TRBD1. J was trimmed by 4 bases and V by 0 bases; bases with no gene match: 6. From germline, CDR1 is SNHLY and CDR2 FYNNEI. The CDR3 spans 15 residues. The full variable domain, rest sourced from reference TRBV2 and TRBJ2-7, is EPEVTQTPSHQVTQMGQEVILRCVPISNHLYFYWYRQILGQKVEFLVSFYNNEISEKSEIFDDQFSVERPDGSNFTLKIRSTKLEDSAMYFCASSEAGGFGYEQYFGPGTRLTVT.

This chain connects TRBV10-2 to TRBJ2-7; possible D gene TRBD2, 6 bases. The CDR3 spans 17 residues. CDR1 is WSHSY, CDR2 SAAADI, per germline. The V end lost 4 bases, the J end lost 2 bases, and 21 bases lay between the germline ends. The DNA for the CDR3 is TGCGCCAGCAGTGCCCTCCAAGGGATAGCGGAACCCTACGAGCAGTACTTC. Translated, it gives CASSALQGIAEPYEQYF.

The V gene is TRBV19, the J gene TRBJ1-1; 8 bases line up with TRBD1. Germline V lookup: CDR1 LNHDA, CDR2 SQIVND (reference sequence). The CDR3 covers 15 residues. V shed 9 bases, J shed 0 bases, and the junction held 9 bases outside the gene matches. CDR3 coding DNA: TGTGCCAGCAGACAGGGGCTCCCCATGAACACTGAAGCTTTCTTT. Amino acids: CASRQGLPMNTEAFF.

This clone was observed a single time. The chain uses TRBV9 and TRBJ2-5, with 7 bases matching TRBD1. Germline V gives CDR1 SGDLS, CDR2 YYNGEE. The J segment lost 5 bases and the V segment lost 6 bases, leaving 13 bases of the junction unmatched. CDR3 length equals 15 residues. The CDR3 loop is CASTARAEGAETQYF. CDR3 nucleotide sequence: TGTGCCAGCACCGCTAGGGCAGAGGGGGCGGAGACCCAGTACTTC.

The chain recombines TRBV27 with TRBJ1-2, with a tentative D call TRBD1 (6 bases). The length of the CDR3 is 14 residues. Germline V lookup: CDR1 MNHEY, CDR2 SMNVEV (reference sequence). V was trimmed by 2 bases and J by 5 bases, leaving 12 bases between them. CDR3 protein: CASSLGRGAYGYTF. The DNA of the CDR3 is TGTGCCAGCAGTTTAGGGAGGGGGGCTTATGGCTACACCTTC.

The chain recombines TRBV7-2 with TRBJ2-5, with 8 bases identical to TRBD2. V lost 5 bases to trimming and J lost 1 base; unmatched junction nucleotides: 6. Germline V gene sequence: CDR1 SGHTA, CDR2 FQGNSA. The CDR3 loop spans 15 amino acids. CDR3 sequence (DNA): TGTGCCAGCAGCCCACGGGCGGGGGGCCAAGAGACCCAGTACTTC. Translated: CASSPRAGGQETQYF. Looking up the rest from reference TRBV7-2 and TRBJ2-5 gives the full variable domain: GAGVSQSPSNKVTEKGKDVELRCDPISGHTALYWYRQSLGQGLEFLIYFQGNSAPDKSGLPSDRFSAERTGGSVSTLTIQRTQQEDSAVYLCASSPRAGGQETQYFGPGTRLLVL.

This clone was observed a single time. This chain joins TRBV11-2 and TRBJ1-2, with D tentatively TRBD1 (5 bases). The germline gives CDR1 SGHAT, CDR2 FQNNGV. Trimming removed 5 bases from V and 1 base from J, with 23 bases in between. There are 18 residues in the CDR3. CDR3 bases: TGTGCCAGCAGCCACTCAACAGGTCCCACTGAATATAACTATGGCTACACCTTC. This gives the protein CASSHSTGPTEYNYGYTF.

The chain links TRBV5-1 to TRBJ1-2, with D tentatively TRBD1 (6 bases). Germline assignment: CDR1 SGHRS and CDR2 YFSETQ. The length of the CDR3 is 13 residues. Trimming shortened V by 8 bases and J by 5 bases, and 16 bases separated the two germline ends. The CDR3 loop is CARPIQGLYGYTF. The CDR3 region has the DNA TGCGCCAGGCCCATACAGGGATTATATGGCTACACCTTC.